This T cell receptor beta chain was documented in a study of T cell clonality in common variable immunodeficiency. General study points: In common variable immunodeficiency, TCR beta chains reportedly carried fewer deletions and N-nucleotide insertions.

This clone appeared many times. Its antigen is undetermined. Read data end 3 residues before the CDR3 end; the end is taken from the germline J gene. The method was immunoSEQ multiplex PCR; TCRdb's version includes in-frame clones alone and lacks a portion of them. Altogether more than 65,000 clones were found in the sample, and no singletons occur. The V gene lost 5 bases and the J gene lost 4 bases, with 7 bases spanning the gap. The CDR3 loop spans 12 amino acids. CDR1 SGHTS and CDR2 YDEGEE come from the germline V gene. The sample taken for sequencing was peripheral blood mononuclear cells. This sequence joins TRBV5-8 and TRBJ1-5; D may be TRBD1 (5 bases). The sequence derives from a person between 18 and 69 years old in good health. The CDR3 DNA, read in part, is TGTGCCAGCAGTGACAGAAATCAGCCC. Its translation is CASSDRNQP. From start to end, the CDR3 is CASSDRNQPQHF.